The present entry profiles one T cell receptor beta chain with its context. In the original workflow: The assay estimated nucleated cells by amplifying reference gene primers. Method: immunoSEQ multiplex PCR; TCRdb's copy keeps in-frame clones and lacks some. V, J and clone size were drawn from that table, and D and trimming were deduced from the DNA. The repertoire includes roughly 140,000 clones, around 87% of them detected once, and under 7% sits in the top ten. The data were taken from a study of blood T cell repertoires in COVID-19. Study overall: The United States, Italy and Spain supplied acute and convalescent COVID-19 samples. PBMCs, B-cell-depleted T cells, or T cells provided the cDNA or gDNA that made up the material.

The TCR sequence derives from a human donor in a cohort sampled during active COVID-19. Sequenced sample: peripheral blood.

The CDR3: CASSLGVRGFTTDTQYF. DNA of the CDR3: TGTGCCAGCAGCCTTGGGGTGAGGGGGTTTACCACAGATACGCAGTATTTT. V is TRBV5-5 and J is TRBJ2-3; tentatively, D is TRBD1 (6 bases). Trimming left V 4 bases short and J 2 bases short, with 20 bases between. The CDR3 is made up of 17 amino acids. The germline CDR1 and CDR2 sequences are SGHKS and YYEKEE (reference sequence).